The rows below give T cell receptor beta chains drawn from one sample of a study of PD-1 blockade in classical Hodgkin lymphoma. Method: immunoSEQ multiplex PCR; TCRdb's copy keeps in-frame clones and lacks some. Of about 20,000 clones detected, approximately 80% appear once; the ten largest clones hold 7.3%. This specimen consisted of CD8+ T cells from blood, obtained before the fourth cycle of nivolumab. Receptor source: a human donor with classical Hodgkin lymphoma. The CDR3 runs from the conserved cysteine through the conserved F or W. The D gene is left open where the match is weak. Size values are once, few and many counts, or a class for expanded clones, and some rows have none.

CDR3aa	CDR3nt	len	abundance	v_gene	d_gene	j_gene
CASSPRRGVETQYF	TGTGCCAGCAGCCCCAGACGGGGGGTAGAGACCCAGTACTTC	14	NA	TRBV7-9	TRBD2	TRBJ2-5
CASAGAPLNEQFF	TGTGCCAGCGCTGGGGCCCCCCTCAATGAGCAGTTCTTC	13	NA	TRBV2	NA	TRBJ2-1
CASSPLGEGTDTQYF	TGTGCCAGCAGCCCCCTCGGGGAGGGCACAGATACGCAGTATTTT	15	NA	TRBV13	NA	TRBJ2-3
CASSYSSPPGTEAFF	TGTGCCAGCAGTTACTCGAGTCCCCCGGGCACTGAAGCTTTCTTT	15	NA	TRBV6-5	NA	TRBJ1-1
CASSSGVETGELFF	TGTGCCAGCAGTTCGGGGGTTGAGACCGGGGAGCTGTTTTTT	14	once	TRBV5-4	NA	TRBJ2-2
CASSNMNTEAFF	TGTGCCAGCAGTAACATGAACACTGAAGCTTTCTTT	12	NA	TRBV7-6	NA	TRBJ1-1
CASSLLRGQGVLGEQYF	TGTGCCAGCAGCCTACTGCGAGGACAGGGGGTGTTAGGGGAGCAGTACTTC	17	NA	TRBV7-9	TRBD1	TRBJ2-7
CASSENGVENTIYF	TGTGCCAGCAGTGAGAACGGAGTGGAAAACACCATATATTTT	14	NA	TRBV2	NA	TRBJ1-3
CSGWRRVEQFF	TGCAGCGGCTGGCGGCGTGTTGAGCAGTTCTTC	11	NA	TRBV29-1	NA	TRBJ2-1
CASSQDSHRTGGQYF	TGCGCCAGCAGCCAAGATTCTCATCGGACTGGGGGCCAGTACTTC	15	NA	TRBV4-1	NA	TRBJ2-5
CASSDTGGTYEQYF	TGTGCCAGCAGCGACACAGGGGGGACCTACGAGCAGTACTTC	14	NA	TRBV2	TRBD1	TRBJ2-7
CASSLASHYEQYF	TGTGCCAGCAGCCTAGCTAGTCACTACGAGCAGTACTTC	13	NA	TRBV7-2	NA	TRBJ2-7
CASSQDGQGLGGYTF	TGTGCCAGCAGCCAAGATGGACAGGGATTAGGAGGCTACACCTTC	15	NA	TRBV4-2	TRBD1	TRBJ1-2
CASSFRTGYNEQFF	TGTGCCAGCAGCTTCCGGACAGGTTACAATGAGCAGTTCTTC	14	NA	TRBV5-4	TRBD1	TRBJ2-1
CASSFSSFEAFF	TGTGCCAGCAGCTTTTCGTCCTTTGAAGCTTTCTTT	12	NA	TRBV7-9	NA	TRBJ1-1
CASSFWTENTEAFF	TGTGCCAGCAGCTTTTGGACAGAGAACACTGAAGCTTTCTTT	14	NA	TRBV5-8	NA	TRBJ1-1
CATSRSGETQYF	TGTGCCACCAGCAGATCGGGAGAGACCCAGTACTTC	12	NA	TRBV15	NA	TRBJ2-5
CASSLGAGSSYTF	TGTGCCAGCAGCTTAGGGGCGGGGAGTAGCTACACCTTC	13	NA	TRBV11-2	NA	TRBJ1-2
CASSMTNSYEQYF	TGTGCCAGCAGCATGACGAACTCCTACGAGCAGTACTTC	13	NA	TRBV5-4	NA	TRBJ2-7
CASSLSGEGGETQYF	TGTGCCAGCAGCTTATCAGGCGAGGGTGGTGAGACCCAGTACTTC	15	NA	TRBV13	NA	TRBJ2-5
CASSQVQVGWDPSGNTIYF	TGCGCCAGCAGCCAAGTTCAAGTAGGATGGGATCCCTCTGGAAACACCATATATTTT	19	NA	TRBV4-3	NA	TRBJ1-3
CASSLVNSYNSPLHF	TGTGCCAGCAGCTTAGTGAACAGCTATAATTCACCCCTCCACTTT	15	NA	TRBV7-9	NA	TRBJ1-6
CASSLAGDYEQYF	TGTGCCAGTAGTCTAGCGGGGGACTACGAGCAGTACTTC	13	NA	TRBV19	TRBD2	TRBJ2-7
CAWSLLDSTPYEQYF	TGTGCCTGGAGCCTCCTGGACAGTACGCCCTACGAGCAGTACTTC	15	NA	TRBV30	NA	TRBJ2-7
CASSPQGDQPQHF	TGTGCCAGCAGTCCACAGGGGGATCAGCCCCAGCATTTT	13	NA	TRBV6-5	TRBD1	TRBJ1-5
CASSPRDPGELFF	TGTGCCAGCAGCCCCAGGGATCCCGGGGAGCTGTTTTTT	13	NA	TRBV11-3	NA	TRBJ2-2
CASRPPGQETGELFF	TGCGCCAGCAGACCTCCGGGACAGGAGACCGGGGAGCTGTTTTTT	15	NA	TRBV5-1	TRBD1	TRBJ2-2
CASSYFAGADETQYF	TGTGCCAGCAGTTACTTTGCAGGGGCGGATGAGACCCAGTACTTC	15	NA	TRBV6-5	NA	TRBJ2-5
CVRSFSPGHSSGSPLHF	TGTGTCAGAAGCTTTTCCCCGGGACATAGTAGTGGTTCACCCCTCCACTTT	17	NA	TRBV7-5	NA	TRBJ1-6
CASTTGGGTLTLNYGYTF	TGCGCCAGCACCACGGGAGGGGGAACTCTAACCCTAAACTATGGCTACACCTTC	18	NA	TRBV5-1	NA	TRBJ1-2
CASAEWNSQETQYF	TGTGCTAGTGCCGAGTGGAACTCTCAAGAGACCCAGTACTTC	14	NA	TRBV12-5	NA	TRBJ2-5
CASSWPVGLAGGTSTDTQYF	TGTGCCAGCAGCTGGCCAGTGGGACTAGCGGGGGGAACTAGCACAGATACGCAGTATTTT	20	once	TRBV4-2	TRBD2	TRBJ2-3
CASSPTGTYVYTF	TGTGCCAGCAGCCCGACAGGGACCTATGTCTACACCTTC	13	NA	TRBV7-6	TRBD1	TRBJ1-2
CASSLEGAPTGELFF	TGCGCCAGCAGCTTGGAGGGGGCCCCCACCGGGGAGCTGTTTTTT	15	NA	TRBV5-1	TRBD1	TRBJ2-2
CASSIDLDYGYTF	TGTGCCAGTAGTATAGATCTTGACTATGGCTACACCTTC	13	NA	TRBV19	NA	TRBJ1-2
CASSQGVGRGSTEAFF	TGCGCCAGCAGCCAAGGAGTCGGTCGTGGGTCTACTGAAGCTTTCTTT	16	once	TRBV4-3	NA	TRBJ1-1
CASRDGELFF	TGTGCCAGCAGAGACGGGGAGCTGTTTTTT	10	NA	TRBV6-1	NA	TRBJ2-2
CAISDTDTYEQYF	TGTGCCATCAGTGATACGGACACCTACGAGCAGTACTTC	13	NA	TRBV10-3	NA	TRBJ2-7
CASSVGVSGANVLTF	TGTGCCAGCAGCGTAGGAGTATCTGGGGCCAACGTCCTGACTTTC	15	NA	TRBV9	NA	TRBJ2-6
CASSYIRGDMKAFF	TGTGCCAGCAGTTACATACGGGGGGACATGAAAGCTTTCTTT	14	NA	TRBV6-5	NA	TRBJ1-1
CASSSTGTHQPQHF	TGTGCCAGCAGCTCGACAGGGACCCATCAGCCCCAGCATTTT	14	NA	TRBV7-9	TRBD1	TRBJ1-5
CASSLVAAGGSSYNEQFF	TGTGCCAGCAGCTTAGTCGCAGCGGGGGGTAGCTCCTACAATGAGCAGTTCTTC	18	NA	TRBV13	TRBD2	TRBJ2-1
CAGSTNTDTQYF	TGCGCCGGCAGCACTAACACAGATACGCAGTATTTT	12	NA	TRBV10-1	NA	TRBJ2-3
CASSYMGGASYGYTF	TGTGCCAGCAGTTACATGGGGGGCGCGAGCTATGGCTACACCTTC	15	few	TRBV6-5	NA	TRBJ1-2
CASSVESLAGATGEQFF	TGTGCCAGCAGCGTAGAGTCCCTAGCGGGTGCAACGGGGGAGCAGTTCTTC	17	once	TRBV9	TRBD2	TRBJ2-1
CASSQVETQYF	TGTGCCAGCAGCCAAGTAGAAACGCAGTATTTT	11	NA	TRBV14	NA	TRBJ2-3
CASSLGLAGGANTGELFF	TGTGCCAGCAGCCTGGGACTAGCGGGGGGCGCGAACACCGGGGAGCTGTTTTTT	18	NA	TRBV7-9	TRBD2	TRBJ2-2
CASRPGTTTEAFF	TGTGCCAGCAGGCCCGGGACAACCACTGAAGCTTTCTTT	13	NA	TRBV6-5	NA	TRBJ1-1
CASSDQAGGPYTQYF	TGTGCCAGCAGTGACCAAGCGGGGGGGCCGTATACGCAGTATTTT	15	NA	TRBV6-4	TRBD2	TRBJ2-3
CASSQEAGTGITDTQYF	TGTGCCAGCAGCCAAGAGGCTGGGACAGGGATCACAGATACGCAGTATTTT	17	NA	TRBV14	TRBD1	TRBJ2-3
CASRGDATGGPDTQYF	TGTGCCAGCAGAGGGGATGCGACAGGGGGCCCAGATACGCAGTATTTT	16	NA	TRBV2	TRBD1	TRBJ2-3
CASSPELDSYEQYF	TGTGCCAGTAGCCCGGAACTGGACTCCTACGAGCAGTACTTC	14	few	TRBV19	NA	TRBJ2-7
CARSLGRTGAFF	TGTGCCAGAAGCTTGGGTCGGACAGGAGCTTTCTTT	12	NA	TRBV5-3	TRBD1	TRBJ1-1
CASRGFGANVLTF	TGTGCCAGCAGAGGCTTTGGGGCCAACGTCCTGACTTTC	13	few	TRBV7-6	NA	TRBJ2-6
CASSETVSYEQYF	TGTGCCAGCAGCGAAACTGTCTCCTACGAGCAGTACTTC	13	NA	TRBV27	NA	TRBJ2-7